This TCR beta chain comes out of a study of cytomegalovirus exposure and HLA in healthy donors. PCR employed 60 Vbeta and 13 Jbeta primers. Libraries were prepared by immunoSEQ multiplex PCR; TCRdb keeps only in-frame clonotypes and omits some of them. The data contain 100,000 to 150,000 clones, approximately 80% of them singletons. Findings and limits, study-wide: HLA-A and HLA-B allele assignments for most subjects were reportedly predicted accurately using TCR beta sequences. Available immune exposure information covered CMV serostatus only.

With respect to this clone: Its antigen remains unknown.

The germline V and J ends were trimmed by 4 bases and 2 bases, with 9 bases remaining between them. The CDR3 has 13 residues. Germline values: CDR1 MNHNS, CDR2 SASEGT. The TCR was taken from a young man in good health and CMV-seropositive. The chain joins TRBV6-1 to TRBJ2-7; D might be TRBD1 (5 bases). Material: PBMCs. The CDR3: CASSGGSTYEQYF. CDR3 sequence (DNA): TGTGCCAGCAGTGGGGGCAGCACCTACGAGCAGTACTTC.